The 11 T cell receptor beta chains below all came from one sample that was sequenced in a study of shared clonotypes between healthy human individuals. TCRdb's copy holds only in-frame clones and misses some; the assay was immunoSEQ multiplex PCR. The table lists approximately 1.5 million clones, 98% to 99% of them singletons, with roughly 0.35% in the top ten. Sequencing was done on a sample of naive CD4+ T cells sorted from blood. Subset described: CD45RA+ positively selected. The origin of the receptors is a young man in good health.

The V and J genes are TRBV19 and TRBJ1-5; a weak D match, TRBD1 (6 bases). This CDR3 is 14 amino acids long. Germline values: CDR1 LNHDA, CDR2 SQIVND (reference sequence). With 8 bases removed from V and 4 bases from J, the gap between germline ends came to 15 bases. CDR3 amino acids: CASQGGVGNQPQHF. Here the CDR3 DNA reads TGTGCCAGTCAAGGGGGGGTAGGGAATCAGCCCCAGCATTTT.

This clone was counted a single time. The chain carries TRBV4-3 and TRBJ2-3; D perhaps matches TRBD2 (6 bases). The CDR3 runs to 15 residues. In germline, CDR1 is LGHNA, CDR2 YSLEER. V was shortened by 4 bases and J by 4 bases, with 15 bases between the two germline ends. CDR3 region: CASSPTAWGADTQYF. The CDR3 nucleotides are TGCGCCAGCAGCCCTACTGCGTGGGGGGCAGATACGCAGTATTTT.

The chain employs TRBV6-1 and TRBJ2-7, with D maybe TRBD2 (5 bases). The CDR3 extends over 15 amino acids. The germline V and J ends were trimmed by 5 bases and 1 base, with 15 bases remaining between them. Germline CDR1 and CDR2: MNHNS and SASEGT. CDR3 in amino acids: CASSQGSEYSYEQYF. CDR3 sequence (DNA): TGTGCCAGCAGTCAAGGGAGCGAATATTCCTACGAGCAGTACTTC.

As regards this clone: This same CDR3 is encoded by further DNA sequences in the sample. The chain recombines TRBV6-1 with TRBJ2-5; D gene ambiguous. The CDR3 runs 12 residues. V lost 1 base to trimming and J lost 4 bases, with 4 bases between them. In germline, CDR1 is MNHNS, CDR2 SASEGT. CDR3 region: CASSEVAETQYF. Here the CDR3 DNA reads TGTGCCAGCAGTGAAGTAGCAGAGACCCAGTACTTC.

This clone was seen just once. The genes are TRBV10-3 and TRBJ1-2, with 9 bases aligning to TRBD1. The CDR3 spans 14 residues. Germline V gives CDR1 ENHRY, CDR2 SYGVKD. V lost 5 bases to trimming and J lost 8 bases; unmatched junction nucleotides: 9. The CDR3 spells CAISRDRASGGYTF. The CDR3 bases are TGTGCCATCAGTAGGGACAGGGCCTCGGGCGGCTACACCTTC.

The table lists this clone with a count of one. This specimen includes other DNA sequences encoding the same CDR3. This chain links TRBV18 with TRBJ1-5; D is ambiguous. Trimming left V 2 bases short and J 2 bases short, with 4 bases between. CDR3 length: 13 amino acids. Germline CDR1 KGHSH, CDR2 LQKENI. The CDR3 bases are TGTGCCAGCTCACCAAGCGGCAATCAGCCCCAGCATTTT. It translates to CASSPSGNQPQHF.

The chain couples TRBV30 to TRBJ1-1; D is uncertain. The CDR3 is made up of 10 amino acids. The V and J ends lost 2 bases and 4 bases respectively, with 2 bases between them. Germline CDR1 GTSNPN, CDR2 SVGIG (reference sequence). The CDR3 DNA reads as TGTGCCTGGAGTACCACTGAAGCTTTCTTT. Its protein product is CAWSTTEAFF. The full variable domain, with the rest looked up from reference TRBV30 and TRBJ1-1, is SQTIHQWPATLVQPVGSPLSLECTVEGTSNPNLYWYRQAAGRGLQLLFYSVGIGQISSEVPQNLSASRPQDRQFILSSKKLLLSDSGFYLCAWSTTEAFFGQGTRLTVV.

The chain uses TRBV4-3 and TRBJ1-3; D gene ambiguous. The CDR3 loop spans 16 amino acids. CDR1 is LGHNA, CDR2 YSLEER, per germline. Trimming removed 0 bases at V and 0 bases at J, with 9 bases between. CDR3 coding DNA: TGCGCCAGCAGCCAAGATCACAGCCTCTCTGGAAACACCATATATTTT. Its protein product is CASSQDHSLSGNTIYF.

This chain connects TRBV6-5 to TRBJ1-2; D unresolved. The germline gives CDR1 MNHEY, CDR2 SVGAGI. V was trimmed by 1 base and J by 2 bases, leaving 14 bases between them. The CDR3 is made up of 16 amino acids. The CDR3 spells CASSYYPSSANYGYTF. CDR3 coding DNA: TGTGCCAGCAGTTACTACCCTTCTAGCGCAAACTATGGCTACACCTTC.

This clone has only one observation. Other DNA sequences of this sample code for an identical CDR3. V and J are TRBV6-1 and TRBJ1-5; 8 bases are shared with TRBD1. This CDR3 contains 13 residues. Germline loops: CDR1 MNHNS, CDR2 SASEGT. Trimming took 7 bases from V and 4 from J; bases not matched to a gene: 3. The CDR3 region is CASTGQGNQPQHF. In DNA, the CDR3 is TGTGCCAGCACAGGACAGGGAAATCAGCCCCAGCATTTT.

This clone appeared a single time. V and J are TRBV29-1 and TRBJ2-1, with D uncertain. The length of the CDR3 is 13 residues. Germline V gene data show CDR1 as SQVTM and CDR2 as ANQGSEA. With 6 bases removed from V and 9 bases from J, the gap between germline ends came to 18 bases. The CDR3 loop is CSVSGGPVSEQFF. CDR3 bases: TGCAGCGTATCAGGTGGTCCGGTCTCTGAGCAGTTCTTC.